The T cell receptor beta chain under discussion was sequenced for a study of T cell responses to AZD1222 COVID-19 vaccine. Findings of the study overall: Rises in breadth and depth of Spike-specific TCRs came after two AZD1222 doses. Of the AZD1222 recipients, only five to seven were seropositive at baseline. Reportedly, nearly half of unique spike TCRs recognized epitopes outside B.1.351/B.1.1.7 mutations.

The data were produced by immunoSEQ multiplex PCR, yet TCRdb's version contains in-frame clones alone and is incomplete. Of 250,000 to 300,000 clones listed, about 94% are singletons. This clone has more than one count but fewer than ten. Antigen specificity is unknown. Recipients boosted at about 4 weeks or about 12 weeks are pooled. The CDR3 is 17 residues long. The V gene's germline CDR1 is SGHDN and CDR2 FVKESK. The ends were cut back, 0 bases at V and 7 bases at J, with 21 bases in the middle. Sequencing used peripheral blood, obtained 28 days after the second AZD1222 dose. The receptor's source is an adult who received the AZD1222 COVID-19 vaccine. V usage is TRBV14 and J usage is TRBJ1-2; no clear D gene. The CDR3 nucleotides read TGTGCCAGCAGCCAAGATCATCCCGGGCTTGGACCGGGTGGCTACACCTTC. It specifies CASSQDHPGLGPGGYTF. Complete variable domain (other parts from reference TRBV14 and TRBJ1-2): EAGVTQFPSHSVIEKGQTVTLRCDPISGHDNLYWYRRVMGKEIKFLLHFVKESKQDESGMPNNRFLAERTGGTYSTLKVQPAELEDSGVYFCASSQDHPGLGPGGYTFGSGTRLTVV.